Listed below are T cell receptor beta chains from one sample, sequenced in a study of OX40 agonist ivuxolimab in advanced cancers. Measured with immunoSEQ multiplex PCR; TCRdb has only the in-frame clones, and not every one. Counted here are tens of thousands of clones, 65% to 85% occurring once; the ten biggest clones make up 12%. The sequencing used CD4+ or CD8+ T cells sorted from blood, collected in a trial of the OX40 agonist ivuxolimab. These receptor sequences come from an adult with an advanced solid tumor such as melanoma, head and neck, liver or kidney cancer. Both conserved end residues are part of each CDR3. D genes are given only for firm matches. The size entry is marked missing in some rows and otherwise reads once, few, many or a size class.

DNA: TGTGCCAGTAGTACCACCGGGACAGCTGGAAACACCATATATTTT
CDR3: CASSTTGTAGNTIYF
size: -
J: TRBJ1-3
V: TRBV19
D: TRBD1

DNA: TGCGCCAGCAGCCAAGCGGACTCTGGAAACACCATATATTTT
CDR3: CASSQADSGNTIYF
size: few
J: TRBJ1-3
V: TRBV4-1
D: -

DNA: TGTGCCAGCTCACCAACGAGGAATAGCAATCAGCCCCAGCATTTT
CDR3: CASSPTRNSNQPQHF
size: -
J: TRBJ1-5
V: TRBV18
D: -

DNA: TGTGCCAGCAGCTTAGAAGCCAATCAGCCCCAGCATTTT
CDR3: CASSLEANQPQHF
size: -
J: TRBJ1-5
V: TRBV11-2
D: -

DNA: TGTGCCAGCAAGGCCCAGGCACCGAACACTGAAGCTTTCTTT
CDR3: CASKAQAPNTEAFF
size: -
J: TRBJ1-1
V: TRBV2
D: -

DNA: TGTGCCAGTAGTATCCCCGGACAGGGGGCAATGGATACGCAGTATTTT
CDR3: CASSIPGQGAMDTQYF
size: -
J: TRBJ2-3
V: TRBV19
D: TRBD1

DNA: TGCACCGCCCGTCAGGGGCCCTACGAGCAGTACTTC
CDR3: CTARQGPYEQYF
size: -
J: TRBJ2-7
V: TRBV29-1
D: -

DNA: TGTGCCAGCAGTGATGGGGGGGCAAGCTCCTACAATGAGCAGTTCTTC
CDR3: CASSDGGASSYNEQFF
size: -
J: TRBJ2-1
V: TRBV6-4
D: -

DNA: TGTGCCAGTAGTACCCCCGGGACAGGGGTTGGTGGAAACACCATATATTTT
CDR3: CASSTPGTGVGGNTIYF
size: -
J: TRBJ1-3
V: TRBV19
D: TRBD1

DNA: TGTGCCAGCAGCTTAGTCGGCGTGAGCTCCTACAATGAGCAGTTCTTC
CDR3: CASSLVGVSSYNEQFF
size: -
J: TRBJ2-1
V: TRBV7-9
D: -

DNA: TGTGCCAGCAGCTTAAAGGGTGCGACAGGGAGGGATCATGGCTACACCTTC
CDR3: CASSLKGATGRDHGYTF
size: -
J: TRBJ1-2
V: TRBV7-3
D: TRBD1

DNA: TGTGCCAGCACCCAGGGGGCAGATACGCAGTATTTT
CDR3: CASTQGADTQYF
size: -
J: TRBJ2-3
V: TRBV11-2
D: TRBD1

DNA: TGCGCCAGCAGCTTCGGGATGGGGGAGACGAACACTGAAGCTTTCTTT
CDR3: CASSFGMGETNTEAFF
size: -
J: TRBJ1-1
V: TRBV5-1
D: -

DNA: TGTGCCAGTAGCCAACTAGCGGCCCCGAGCACCGGGGAGCTGTTTTTT
CDR3: CASSQLAAPSTGELFF
size: -
J: TRBJ2-2
V: TRBV19
D: TRBD2

DNA: TGTGCCATCACCCAGGGGGCGGTCACCGGGGAGCTGTTTTTT
CDR3: CAITQGAVTGELFF
size: few
J: TRBJ2-2
V: TRBV10-3
D: TRBD1

DNA: TGTGCCAGCAGCCCAACCGGGACTCCAACCTACGAGCAGTACTTC
CDR3: CASSPTGTPTYEQYF
size: -
J: TRBJ2-7
V: TRBV11-2
D: -

DNA: TGTGCCAGCAGCGATACCCGCGGAGACTATGGCAATGAGCAGTTCTTC
CDR3: CASSDTRGDYGNEQFF
size: -
J: TRBJ2-1
V: TRBV9
D: -

DNA: TGTGCCAGCAGCTTAGAGCCGGGATTGAGGCAGCCCCAGCATTTT
CDR3: CASSLEPGLRQPQHF
size: -
J: TRBJ1-5
V: TRBV7-2
D: -

DNA: TGTGCCAGCAGTTACTCTGGTGGGTTGAACACTGAAGCTTTCTTT
CDR3: CASSYSGGLNTEAFF
size: -
J: TRBJ1-1
V: TRBV6-5
D: -

DNA: TGTGCCAGCAGCGTGACAGGGTATCGGGAGACCCAGTACTTC
CDR3: CASSVTGYRETQYF
size: -
J: TRBJ2-5
V: TRBV5-4
D: TRBD1

DNA: TGCGCCAGCAGCCCGGACAGGTCCACAGATACGCAGTATTTT
CDR3: CASSPDRSTDTQYF
size: -
J: TRBJ2-3
V: TRBV4-1
D: TRBD1

DNA: TGTGCCAGCGTCCCCGGGACGGAGAACACTGAAGCTTTCTTT
CDR3: CASVPGTENTEAFF
size: -
J: TRBJ1-1
V: TRBV5-6
D: -

DNA: TGTGCCAGCAGCCCAGGGGACCCACGCTCTGGGGCCAACGTCCTGACTTTC
CDR3: CASSPGDPRSGANVLTF
size: -
J: TRBJ2-6
V: TRBV5-6
D: -

DNA: TGCGCCAGCAGCCCCGGACAGGGGCTAAACACTGAAGCTTTCTTT
CDR3: CASSPGQGLNTEAFF
size: -
J: TRBJ1-1
V: TRBV5-1
D: TRBD1

DNA: TGTGCCAGCAGACAGGGAATAGAGGAAGATACGCAGTATTTT
CDR3: CASRQGIEEDTQYF
size: -
J: TRBJ2-3
V: TRBV5-4
D: -

DNA: TGTGCCAGCAGCCCTGGACTAGCGGAGGAGACCCAGTACTTC
CDR3: CASSPGLAEETQYF
size: -
J: TRBJ2-5
V: TRBV7-9
D: TRBD2

DNA: TGTGCCATCAGGCCGCGGGACAGGGGGCACAATGAGCAGTTCTTC
CDR3: CAIRPRDRGHNEQFF
size: -
J: TRBJ2-1
V: TRBV10-3
D: TRBD1

DNA: TGTGCCAGCAGTGCCTATCTACAGGATAACATTCAGTACTTC
CDR3: CASSAYLQDNIQYF
size: -
J: TRBJ2-4
V: TRBV27
D: -

DNA: TGTGCCAGCTCTGAGACAGGGAACACTGAAGCTTTCTTT
CDR3: CASSETGNTEAFF
size: few
J: TRBJ1-1
V: TRBV18
D: -

DNA: TGTGCCAGCAGCTTGACGCCGGAGGGGGGTAGGGATGGCTACACCTTC
CDR3: CASSLTPEGGRDGYTF
size: -
J: TRBJ1-2
V: TRBV5-6
D: -

DNA: TGTGCCAGCAGCGTAGCGGATAGCGGGACGTTGGAGACCCAGTACTTC
CDR3: CASSVADSGTLETQYF
size: -
J: TRBJ2-5
V: TRBV9
D: TRBD2

DNA: TGCGCCAGCAGCCCGACCGGGGGGTCCCACGAGCAGTACTTC
CDR3: CASSPTGGSHEQYF
size: once
J: TRBJ2-7
V: TRBV5-1
D: TRBD2

DNA: TGTGCCAGCAGCTCGACTAGGACTATCGAGACCCAGTACTTC
CDR3: CASSSTRTIETQYF
size: -
J: TRBJ2-5
V: TRBV11-1
D: -

DNA: TGCGCCAGCAGCTTGGAGGGACAGAGCAATCAGCCCCAGCATTTT
CDR3: CASSLEGQSNQPQHF
size: -
J: TRBJ1-5
V: TRBV5-1
D: TRBD1

DNA: TGTGCCTGGACCCGGGCCAGTATCCAGAAACTGTTTTTT
CDR3: CAWTRASIQKLFF
size: -
J: TRBJ1-4
V: TRBV30
D: -

DNA: TGTGCCAGCAGTTTTCATAGAGGGCTTGCTAATGAAAAACTGTTTTTT
CDR3: CASSFHRGLANEKLFF
size: -
J: TRBJ1-4
V: TRBV27
D: -

DNA: TGTGCCAGCAGCCCGAACCCCGGGGAGCTGTTTTTT
CDR3: CASSPNPGELFF
size: -
J: TRBJ2-2
V: TRBV7-8
D: -

DNA: TGTGCCAGCAGGGGACAGCGAACTAACTATGGCTACACCTTC
CDR3: CASRGQRTNYGYTF
size: -
J: TRBJ1-2
V: TRBV2
D: TRBD1

DNA: TGTGCCAGCAGCCGCCGAGCGGGAGCCAACTTTTACAATGAGCAGTTCTTC
CDR3: CASSRRAGANFYNEQFF
size: -
J: TRBJ2-1
V: TRBV14
D: TRBD2

DNA: TGCGCCAGCAGTGGGACTAGCGGGCAAGATACGCAGTATTTT
CDR3: CASSGTSGQDTQYF
size: -
J: TRBJ2-3
V: TRBV10-2
D: TRBD2

DNA: TGTGCCAGCAGTGCCCTTGGAGGGGGGACGAACACTGAAGCTTTCTTT
CDR3: CASSALGGGTNTEAFF
size: -
J: TRBJ1-1
V: TRBV28
D: -

DNA: TGTGCCAGTAGTCCCCTGGGACCTAACTATGGCTACACCTTC
CDR3: CASSPLGPNYGYTF
size: -
J: TRBJ1-2
V: TRBV19
D: -

DNA: TGTGCCAGCAGCTTAGAAGGTCTTTTGTACCAAGAGACCCAGTACTTC
CDR3: CASSLEGLLYQETQYF
size: -
J: TRBJ2-5
V: TRBV7-2
D: -

DNA: TGTGCCAGCTTTCGACAGGGACCCTACGAGCAGTACTTC
CDR3: CASFRQGPYEQYF
size: -
J: TRBJ2-7
V: TRBV7-2
D: TRBD1

DNA: TGTGCCACCACACGCGGGGGGGCTGGAACTGAAGCTTTCTTT
CDR3: CATTRGGAGTEAFF
size: few
J: TRBJ1-1
V: TRBV28
D: -

DNA: TGTGCCAGCAGCCAATTAAGGGATTCTCAGTATTTT
CDR3: CASSQLRDSQYF
size: once
J: TRBJ2-3
V: TRBV14
D: -

DNA: TGTGCCAGCAGTTCCTACAATCAGCCCCAGCATTTT
CDR3: CASSSYNQPQHF
size: few
J: TRBJ1-5
V: TRBV28
D: -

DNA: TGCGCCAGCAGCCGTAGCGGGGGGGTTCAAGAGACCCAGTACTTC
CDR3: CASSRSGGVQETQYF
size: -
J: TRBJ2-5
V: TRBV5-1
D: TRBD2

DNA: TGTGCCAGTAGTCGGAGGGGGCTGACTGAAGCTTTCTTT
CDR3: CASSRRGLTEAFF
size: once
J: TRBJ1-1
V: TRBV19
D: TRBD1

DNA: TGTGCCAGCAGCTTGGGGGGCGCAGATACGCAGTATTTT
CDR3: CASSLGGADTQYF
size: -
J: TRBJ2-3
V: TRBV11-2
D: -

DNA: TGTGCCAGCAGTGTGGAGAATAATTCACCCCTCCACTTT
CDR3: CASSVENNSPLHF
size: -
J: TRBJ1-6
V: TRBV6-4
D: -

DNA: TGTGCCAGCAGCCCCGGCTATGGCTACACCTTC
CDR3: CASSPGYGYTF
size: -
J: TRBJ1-2
V: TRBV28
D: -